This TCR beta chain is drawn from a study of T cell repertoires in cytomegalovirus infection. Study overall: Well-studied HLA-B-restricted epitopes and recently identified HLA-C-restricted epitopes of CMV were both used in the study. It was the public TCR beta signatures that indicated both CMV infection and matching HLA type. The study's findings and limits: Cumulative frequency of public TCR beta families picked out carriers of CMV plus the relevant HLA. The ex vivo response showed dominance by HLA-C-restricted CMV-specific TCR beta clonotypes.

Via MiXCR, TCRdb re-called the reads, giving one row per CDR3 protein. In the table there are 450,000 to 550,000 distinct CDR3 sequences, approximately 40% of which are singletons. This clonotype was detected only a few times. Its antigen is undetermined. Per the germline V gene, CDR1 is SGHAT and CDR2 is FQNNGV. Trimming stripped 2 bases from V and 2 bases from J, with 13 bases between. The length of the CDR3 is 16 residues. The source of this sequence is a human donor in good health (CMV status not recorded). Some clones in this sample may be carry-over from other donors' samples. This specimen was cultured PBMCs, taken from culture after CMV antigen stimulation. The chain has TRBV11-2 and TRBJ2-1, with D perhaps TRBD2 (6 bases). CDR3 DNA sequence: TGTGCCAGCAGCTTAAAAAGGGACTTCACCTACAATGAGCAGTTCTTC. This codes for CASSLKRDFTYNEQFF.